This T cell receptor beta chain was sequenced in a study of T cell repertoires in cytomegalovirus infection. The wider study: Shared public TCR beta signatures pointed to both CMV infection and a matching HLA type.

Using its own MiXCR run on the reads, TCRdb lists one record per CDR3 protein. The repertoire includes around 290,000 distinct CDR3 sequences, roughly 26% of them detected once, and around 13% sits in the top ten. Broader study findings: CMV carriers with the relevant HLA were identified by cumulative public TCR beta family frequency. HLA-C-restricted, CMV-specific TCR beta clonotypes were dominant ex vivo.

Between the trimmed V and J ends, which lost 2 bases and 0 bases, there was a span of 8 bases. The CDR3 spans 15 residues. CDR1 is LNHDA, CDR2 SQIVND, per germline (reference sequence). This clonotype was seen a handful of times. Its cognate antigen is unknown. Sequenced sample: PBMCs. This TCR derives from a human donor in good health (CMV status not recorded). Some clones in this sample may be carry-over from other donors' samples. The chain combines TRBV19 with TRBJ1-3; D unclear. CDR3 DNA sequence: TGTGCCAGTAGTATAACGCAGCTCTCTGGAAACACCATATATTTT. It is translated as CASSITQLSGNTIYF.